A single sample gave rise to the 13 T cell receptor beta chains below, sequenced in a study of blood T cell repertoires in COVID-19. Data came from immunoSEQ multiplex PCR; TCRdb stores just in-frame clones and leaves some out. Of some 120,000 clones in the sample, around 85% were seen once. The sample consisted of peripheral blood. These receptors came from a human donor in a cohort sampled during active COVID-19.

The genes are TRBV10-3 and TRBJ1-6; D is undetermined. The CDR3 has 14 amino acids. The V end was cut by 3 bases, the J end by 13 bases, with 16 bases between. The V gene's germline CDR1 is ENHRY and CDR2 SYGVKD. The CDR3 is CAISDSADSVPLHF. For the CDR3, the DNA is TGTGCCATCAGTGACAGTGCGGACTCGGTTCCCCTCCACTTT.

The rearrangement links TRBV5-1 to TRBJ1-1; TRBD1 might be the D (5 bases). The germline gives CDR1 SGHRS, CDR2 YFSETQ. This CDR3 spans 16 amino acids. V was trimmed by 1 base and J by 4 bases, leaving 17 bases between them. Here the CDR3 reads CASSLTPGGLGTEAFF. The CDR3, as DNA: TGCGCCAGCAGCTTGACCCCCGGGGGGTTAGGCACTGAAGCTTTCTTT.

The rearrangement joins TRBV12-3 or TRBV12-4 to TRBJ2-7, with D maybe TRBD2 (7 bases). This CDR3 is 13 amino acids long. The V end lost 8 bases, the J end lost 2 bases, and 13 bases lay between the germline ends. CDR3 in amino acids: CASVGGGPYEQYF. The CDR3 region has the DNA TGTGCCAGCGTCGGCGGGGGCCCCTACGAGCAGTACTTC.

This clone was recorded once. The chain employs TRBV19 and TRBJ2-5; TRBD2 agrees at 10 bases. The CDR3 runs 16 residues. Per germline, CDR1 LNHDA and CDR2 SQIVND (reference sequence). Trimming cost V 1 base and J 1 base; bases outside gene matches: 3. The chain's CDR3 is CASSIVAGGFQETQYF. In DNA form, the CDR3 reads TGTGCCAGTAGTATAGTAGCGGGAGGCTTCCAAGAGACCCAGTACTTC.

This sequence joins TRBV30 and TRBJ1-1; a weak D match, TRBD1 (6 bases). In germline, CDR1 is GTSNPN, CDR2 SVGIG (reference sequence). CDR3 length equals 14 residues. V lost 3 bases to trimming and J lost 0 bases, with 11 bases between them. DNA of the CDR3: TGTGCCTGGAGGGGAGACAGGTTGAACACTGAAGCTTTCTTT. Translated: CAWRGDRLNTEAFF. The full variable domain, its missing parts supplied by reference TRBV30 and TRBJ1-1, is SQTIHQWPATLVQPVGSPLSLECTVEGTSNPNLYWYRQAAGRGLQLLFYSVGIGQISSEVPQNLSASRPQDRQFILSSKKLLLSDSGFYLCAWRGDRLNTEAFFGQGTRLTVV.

The V and J genes are TRBV4-3 and TRBJ2-2; 11 bases fit TRBD2. The CDR3 sequence is 16 residues long. Germline V CDR1 and CDR2: LGHNA, YSLEER. V was clipped by 3 bases and J by 5 bases; unmatched bases: 5. The CDR3 DNA reads as TGCGCCAGCAGCCAGATACTAGCGGGAGTGACCGGGGAGCTGTTTTTT. Its protein product is CASSQILAGVTGELFF.

The V call is TRBV27, the J call TRBJ2-7; possibly TRBD1 for D (6 bases). Germline CDR1 and CDR2: MNHEY and SMNVEV (reference sequence). Trimming shortened V by 5 bases and J by 2 bases, and 13 bases separated the two germline ends. This CDR3 contains 14 residues. The CDR3 nucleotides read TGTGCCAGCAGTCCTAACTCAGGGGCCTACGAGCAGTACGTC. Amino acids: CASSPNSGAYEQYV.

As DNA, the CDR3 is TGCGCCAGCAGCCAAGGGTCTTCCCCGGGGACCCAGTACTTC. This gives the protein CASSQGSSPGTQYF. This chain links TRBV4-3 with TRBJ2-5; D remains unclear. The CDR3 loop spans 14 amino acids. V was shortened by 1 base and J by 7 bases, with 13 bases between the two germline ends. Germline V gives CDR1 LGHNA, CDR2 YSLEER.

This clone has more than one count but fewer than ten. The same CDR3 arises from other DNA sequences in this sample as well. V usage is TRBV4-1 and J usage is TRBJ2-2; D might be TRBD2 (5 bases). CDR1 MGHRA and CDR2 YSYEKL come from the germline V gene. Trimming removed 0 bases at V and 5 bases at J, with 7 bases between. The length of the CDR3 is 14 residues. The CDR3 nucleotides are TGCGCCAGCAGCCAAGACCCGGGAACCGGGGAGCTGTTTTTT. It codes for CASSQDPGTGELFF.

The rearrangement joins TRBV7-2 to TRBJ2-2; 16 bases agree with TRBD2. The CDR3 loop spans 18 amino acids. Trimming removed 4 bases from V and 0 bases from J; junction bases left unmatched: 2. CDR1 and CDR2 (germline): SGHTA, FQGNSA. The CDR3 loop reads CASSWGLAGGTNTGELFF. The CDR3, as DNA: TGTGCCAGCAGCTGGGGACTAGCGGGGGGGACGAACACCGGGGAGCTGTTTTTT.

The chain combines TRBV6-5 with TRBJ2-7; possible D gene TRBD1, 5 bases. The germline V gene encodes CDR1 MNHEY and CDR2 SVGAGI. This CDR3 comprises 15 residues. V lost 4 bases and J 2 bases, leaving 15 bases between the germline ends. CDR3 DNA sequence: TGTGCCAGCAGTTCCCAAAGGGTCAGGGCCTACGAGCAGTACTTC. Amino acids: CASSSQRVRAYEQYF.

This clone was detected only once. The chain employs TRBV5-1 and TRBJ1-1; 8 positions agree with TRBD1. The V gene's germline CDR1 is SGHRS and CDR2 YFSETQ. J was trimmed by 8 bases and V by 2 bases; bases with no gene match: 17. The CDR3 consists of 17 residues. The CDR3 here is CASSFSGTGTPGREAFF. The CDR3 DNA sequence: TGCGCCAGCAGCTTCTCCGGGACAGGTACCCCTGGTAGGGAAGCTTTCTTT.

V gene TRBV5-4 combines with J gene TRBJ2-5, with 10 positions matching TRBD2. Germline trimming cut 0 bases from V and 5 bases from J; bases unmatched to any gene: 10. The germline V gene encodes CDR1 SGHNT and CDR2 YYREEE (reference sequence). The CDR3 is made up of 17 amino acids. The DNA of the CDR3 is TGTGCCAGCAGCTTGGCGGTAGCGGGAGGATTCGGCGAGACCCAGTACTTC. Its protein product is CASSLAVAGGFGETQYF.